This TCR beta chain came from a study of blood T cell repertoires in COVID-19 (dated by TCRdb to 2018 to 2021). Notes on the research overall: Samples covering the acute and convalescent phases of COVID-19 were provided by collaborators in the United States, Italy and Spain. The dataset comprised deeply sampled blood TCRbeta repertoires from subjects exposed to, actively infected with, or recovered from COVID-19. Samples came from the ongoing ImmuneRACE study (first 160 participants) plus 1,254 subjects from 6 global collaborators. The repertoires were released in a freely available public database meant as a resource for research on the immune response to SARS-CoV-2. HLA class I and class II types, where available, came from metadata supplied by the sample provider rather than from assay-based typing. The material from the prospective study consisted of cDNA or gDNA derived from T cells, B-cell-depleted T cells, or PBMCs. Nearly every sample came with metadata listing a de-identified subject ID, COVID-19 status, age in years and sex. Study-wide conclusions, independent of this receptor: The amount of clinical and demographic metadata varied by source and participant and was provided uncurated.

TCRbeta CDR3 regions were amplified from genomic DNA using the immunoSEQ Assay, a bias-controlled multiplex PCR. In the paper's pipeline: Within the assay, amplification of reference gene primers was used to estimate how many nucleated cells each sample contained. To quantify the absolute abundance of each unique TCRbeta CDR3 rearrangement, sequence reads were collapsed and filtered. Productive Simpson clonality was computed per sample as the square root of Simpson's diversity index over productive rearrangements. The table was pulled from immuneACCESS by TCRdb, which kept in-frame rearrangements only. Such tables lose some clones; where checked, under half of the loss comes from unresolved V genes, and the rest has no known cause. V and J calls and clone size come straight from that table; D and trimming were deduced from the DNA. The sample contains 120,000 or so clones, 65% to 80% of them found a single time. Approximately 0.79% of the sample lies in the top ten.

The collaborating institutions used their own protocols to collect whole blood in K2EDTA tubes. For TCRbeta analysis, collaborators shipped samples as frozen whole blood, isolated PBMCs, or DNA extracted from either of those sample types. Based on the germline V gene, the CDR1 and CDR2 sequences are MGHRA and YSYEKL. Spanning cysteine to phenylalanine, the CDR3 consists of 14 amino acids. The only DNA kept is the CDR3, 42 bases in frame from the first base. The germline ends are 11 bases apart after V is trimmed by 1 base and J by 5 bases. Only a few counts were recorded for this clone. Its antigen is not yet known. One base away there is no much larger clone; base qualities are not given.

This sequence was found in a human donor with acute or convalescent COVID-19. The donor label of this sample is uncertain. The rearrangement combines TRBV4-1 with TRBJ2-5; TRBD1 is possibly the D segment (6 matching bases). Sequenced: peripheral blood. The DNA sequence is TGCGCCAGCAGCCAAGGTCACACAGGGGAGACCCAGTACTTC. This sequence encodes CASSQGHTGETQYF.